This T cell receptor beta chain derives from a study of vaccination and CD4 T cells after COVID-19. Across the whole study: The convalescent population consisted of six males and four females, two of whom were of Hispanic ethnicity. Either the Pfizer-BioNTech BNT162b2 or Moderna mRNA-1273 vaccine was given as two doses. Regarding the study as a whole: A nonsignificant rise from roughly 22 to 38 was seen in the median number of SARS-CoV-2-reactive clonotypes.

Treatment reported: approximately nine-day PBMC culture with coronavirus spike peptide pools or control peptides (ViraFEST assay). The CDR3 has 13 residues. Germline CDR1 reads KGHSH; CDR2 reads LQKENI. V dropped 2 bases and J dropped 14; count of bases not matched to a gene: 9. Worth noting for this clonotype: Its antigen is undetermined.

Cultured CD4+ T-cell DNA underwent Oncomine TCR Beta short-read sequencing. From cultured CD4+ T cells, genomic DNA was extracted. In TCRdb, the PCR reads were re-called with MiXCR into one record per CDR3 protein. The data contain over 15,000 distinct CDR3 sequences, 52% of them singletons. The sequences come from CD4+ T cells from blood, cultured in vitro, collected before SARS-CoV-2 vaccination. The clonotype comes from a human donor who had recovered from COVID-19. The rearrangement links TRBV18 to TRBJ1-1, with 9 positions matching TRBD1. This CDR3 reads CASSPGTGRELFF. CDR3 DNA sequence: TGTGCCAGCTCACCAGGGACAGGGCGCGAGTTGTTCTTT.